The 2 T cell receptor beta chains in this list originate from one sample, sequenced in a study of blood T cell repertoires in COVID-19. Produced via immunoSEQ multiplex PCR; TCRdb's table is partial and in-frame only. The sample yields some 48,000 clones, around 86% seen once. The specimen was peripheral blood. These receptors were taken from a woman older than 75 with COVID-19, enrolled during active disease.

This clone was seen just once. The rearrangement joins TRBV2 to TRBJ1-4, with D uncertain. The CDR3 sequence is 15 residues long. CDR1 is SNHLY and CDR2 is FYNNEI in the germline V gene. The V end was cut by 8 bases, the J end by 0 bases, with 13 bases between. The CDR3 nucleotides read TGTGCCAGCCAGATTCGATCCGCAACTAATGAAAAACTGTTTTTT. Its translation is CASQIRSATNEKLFF.

The V call is TRBV3-1 (or the pseudogene TRBV3-2), the J call TRBJ2-3, with D possibly being TRBD1 (6 bases). V dropped 5 bases and J dropped 4 bases, with 19 bases sitting between them. The CDR3 is 16 amino acids. Germline-derived CDR1 and CDR2 are LGHDT and YNNKEL (reference sequence). In nucleotides, the CDR3 is TGTGCCAGCAGCTCCCGGCTAGGGGGACGGGCAGATACGCAGTATTTT. Its protein product is CASSSRLGGRADTQYF.